Given below is one T cell receptor beta chain in context. Its antigen is as yet unknown. This sample is drawn from a study of T cell repertoires in cytomegalovirus infection. Via MiXCR, TCRdb re-called the reads, giving one row per CDR3 protein. The data hold approximately 300,000 distinct CDR3 sequences, with about 25% observed a single time. This TCR came from a human donor in good health (CMV status not recorded). Some clones in this sample may be carry-over from other donors' samples. The material sequenced was cultured PBMCs, taken from culture after CMV antigen stimulation.

CDR3 DNA: TGTGCCAGCAGCTTAGAGTACCGGGGAACTAACAATGAGCAGTTCTTC. Its protein is CASSLEYRGTNNEQFF. The chain carries TRBV11-2 and TRBJ2-1, with D tentatively TRBD2 (5 bases). This CDR3 spans 16 amino acids. Per the germline V gene, CDR1 is SGHAT and CDR2 is FQNNGV. Trimming cost V 0 bases and J 5 bases, with 14 bases left between them.